This is a list of T cell receptor beta chains from one sample in a study of PD-1 blockade in classical Hodgkin lymphoma. TCRdb keeps only in-frame clones here, not all; method: immunoSEQ multiplex PCR. This sample has 13,000 or so clones; roughly 83% occur once, and the top ten carry about 0.89%. The specimen was CD4+ T cells from blood, collected before the fourth cycle of nivolumab. All receptors come from a human donor with classical Hodgkin lymphoma. Each CDR3 is given with its conserved first and last residue. The order of the fields is J gene, V gene, clone size, D gene, CDR3 DNA, CDR3 protein. The D gene is left open where the match is weak. Expanded clones get a size class; other rows say once, few or many, or leave the size out.

TRBJ1-5	TRBV28	.	.	TGTGCCAGCAGGTCATTTGGGGGGGGGAGCAATCAGCCCCAGCATTTT	CASRSFGGGSNQPQHF
TRBJ2-7	TRBV5-1	.	TRBD1	TGCGCCAGCAGCACTCGGACAGGATTGGGGGAGCAGTACTTC	CASSTRTGLGEQYF
TRBJ1-1	TRBV14	.	.	TGTGCCAGCAGCCAAGATCAGAACACTGAAGCTTTCTTT	CASSQDQNTEAFF
TRBJ1-5	TRBV6-5	.	.	TGTGCCAGCAGTTACGGGGGGTCTCAGCCCCAGCATTTT	CASSYGGSQPQHF
TRBJ2-2	TRBV4-3	.	TRBD2	TGCGCCAGCAGCGAACTAGCGGGGGATACCGGGGAGCTGTTTTTT	CASSELAGDTGELFF
TRBJ2-7	TRBV10-3	.	.	TGTGCCATCGAGACGTACAGGCGAACCTACGAGCAGTACTTC	CAIETYRRTYEQYF
TRBJ2-1	TRBV7-9	.	TRBD2	TGTGCCAGCAGCCCCGGGGGGGAGAGGGGGTTCTTC	CASSPGGERGFF
TRBJ1-1	TRBV19	.	.	TGTGCCAGTAGTAGGAGTACAGGGAACCTTGCAGCTTTCTTT	CASSRSTGNLAAFF
TRBJ2-2	TRBV5-1	.	TRBD1	TGCGCCAGCAGACCAGGGACAGGCAACACCGGGGAGCTGTTTTTT	CASRPGTGNTGELFF
TRBJ2-7	TRBV2	.	.	TGTGCCAGCAGTGGATCTCGGGAGCAGTACTTC	CASSGSREQYF
TRBJ2-7	TRBV18	.	TRBD1	TGTGCCAGCTCACCAACAGGGGACGGCTACGAGCAGTACTTC	CASSPTGDGYEQYF
TRBJ2-2	TRBV27	.	.	TGTGCCAGCAGTTACGTAAGCGGGGAGCTGTTTTTT	CASSYVSGELFF
TRBJ2-5	TRBV6-6	.	TRBD1	TGTGCCAGCAGGGACAGGGGGCTGTTTAGGACCCAGTACTTC	CASRDRGLFRTQYF
TRBJ1-4	TRBV28	.	.	TGTGCCAGCAGTTTAGGGGGGCGCGACGAAAAACTGTTTTTT	CASSLGGRDEKLFF
TRBJ1-3	TRBV7-8	few	.	TGTGCCAGCAGCTTCCGTGACAGCGCCTCTGGAAACACCATATATTTT	CASSFRDSASGNTIYF
TRBJ1-5	TRBV28	.	.	TGTGCCAGTCGCAAGGACTACAATCAGCCCCAGCATTTT	CASRKDYNQPQHF
TRBJ1-5	TRBV6-6	.	.	TGTGCCAGCAGTTACTCGATGAGCCAGCCCCAGCATTTT	CASSYSMSQPQHF
TRBJ2-7	TRBV12-2	.	.	TGTGCAAGTCGCTCACGCCAAGCGAGGGAAAAGACTAGGTTTCACGAGCAGTACTTC	CASRSRQAREKTRFHEQYF
TRBJ2-2	TRBV7-8	.	TRBD2	TGTGCCAGCAGCTTACGGGCGGGGGGGAACACCGGGGAGCTGTTTTTT	CASSLRAGGNTGELFF
TRBJ1-6	TRBV2	.	.	TGTGCCAGCGGAAGGGAGGTGGATAATTCACCCCTCCACTTT	CASGREVDNSPLHF
TRBJ2-2	TRBV10-3	.	TRBD2	TGTGCCATAACCCGGGAGGCCGGCACCGGGGAGCTGTTTTTT	CAITREAGTGELFF
TRBJ2-7	TRBV28	.	.	TGTGCCAGTACAGGGAACAGAAGAGCCTACGAGCAGTACTTC	CASTGNRRAYEQYF
TRBJ2-1	TRBV19	.	TRBD2	TGTGCCAGTAGTGTCCTAACTAGCGTTTACAATGAGCAGTTCTTC	CASSVLTSVYNEQFF
TRBJ1-5	TRBV29-1	.	.	TGCAGCGTTGCCGAGGGCTGGGATAAGCCCCAGCATTTT	CSVAEGWDKPQHF
TRBJ2-5	TRBV28	once	TRBD1	TGTGCCAGCAGTTCGCCCAGATCCGGGACAGGGCTTGGTGAGACCCAGTACTTC	CASSSPRSGTGLGETQYF
TRBJ2-3	TRBV30	.	.	TGTGCCTGGAGTGGCGGGACCACAGATACGCAGTATTTT	CAWSGGTTDTQYF
TRBJ1-1	TRBV29-1	.	.	TGCAGCGTTGATTCTGCCATGAACACTGAAGCTTTCTTT	CSVDSAMNTEAFF
TRBJ1-1	TRBV18	.	.	TGTGCCAGCTCACCAGGGCAAAACACTGAAGCTTTCTTT	CASSPGQNTEAFF
TRBJ2-1	TRBV9	.	.	TGTGCCAGCAGCGTAGAAGGACAGATCTACAATGAGCAGTTCTTC	CASSVEGQIYNEQFF
TRBJ2-3	TRBV5-4	.	TRBD2	TGTGCCAGCAGCTTTGGGGGGACTAGCGGGAGTATGGATACGCAGTATTTT	CASSFGGTSGSMDTQYF
TRBJ2-1	TRBV30	few	.	TGTGCCTGGCAAGGGGCAGGCGAGCAGTTCTTC	CAWQGAGEQFF
TRBJ1-1	TRBV7-2	.	.	TGTGCCAGCAGCTTAAGGGGTCTGAACACTGAAGCTTTCTTT	CASSLRGLNTEAFF
TRBJ2-2	TRBV10-3	.	.	TGTGCCATCAGTGAGTGGCGGGGGCGCACCGGGGAGCTGTTTTTT	CAISEWRGRTGELFF
TRBJ1-1	TRBV18	once	.	TGTGCCAGCTCACCACCGGGGGGCGGCACTGAAGCTTTCTTT	CASSPPGGGTEAFF
TRBJ1-3	TRBV2	.	.	TGTGCCAGCAGGATGGGCGGGAGCTCTGGAAACACCATATATTTT	CASRMGGSSGNTIYF
TRBJ2-5	TRBV4-1	.	.	TGCGCCAGCAGCCAAGGGGCCGTGGTGGAGACCCAGTACTTC	CASSQGAVVETQYF
TRBJ2-1	TRBV14	.	.	TGTGCCAGCAGCCGCGAGGTTTGGGATAATGAGCAGTTCTTC	CASSREVWDNEQFF
TRBJ2-2	TRBV7-6	.	.	TGTGCCAGCAGCTTAGTTTTACGGGGACCCGCGAACACCGGGGAGCTGTTTTTT	CASSLVLRGPANTGELFF
TRBJ2-5	TRBV29-1	.	TRBD2	TGCAGCGCTAGAAATGGACTAGCGGGAGGGGAGACCCAGTACTTC	CSARNGLAGGETQYF
TRBJ2-1	TRBV6-5	.	.	TGTGCCAGCAGTTACTCGTACGGATCCTACAATGAGCAGTTCTTC	CASSYSYGSYNEQFF
TRBJ2-3	TRBV28	.	TRBD2	TGTGCCAGCAGTTTAGGACTAGCGGGAGGGCTTAGCACAGATACGCAGTATTTT	CASSLGLAGGLSTDTQYF